This T cell receptor beta chain was identified in a study of blood T cell repertoires in COVID-19 (dated by TCRdb to 2018 to 2021). Background for the entire study: The collaborator samples originated in the United States, Italy and Spain and spanned the acute and convalescent phases of COVID-19. The material from the prospective study consisted of cDNA or gDNA derived from T cells, B-cell-depleted T cells, or PBMCs. Deeply sampled blood TCRbeta repertoires from subjects exposed to, actively infected with, or recovered from COVID-19 were included in the dataset. The repertoires were released in a freely available public database intended as a resource for research on the immune response to SARS-CoV-2. The samples were drawn from two sources: the first 160 participants of the ongoing ImmuneRACE study, and fewer than 1,500 subjects contributed by 6 global collaborators. A de-identified subject ID, COVID-19 status, age in years and sex were almost always included in the sample metadata. Where available, HLA class I and class II types were obtained from metadata supplied by the sample provider rather than from assay-based typing.

The study at large found these results: How much clinical and demographic metadata was included differed by source and by participant, and the metadata was provided uncurated.

One collaborating source in Seattle enrolled patients while the patients were actively infected and followed the patients over time throughout the course of disease. Each collaborating institution followed its own protocols to collect whole blood in K2EDTA tubes. For TCRbeta analysis, collaborator samples were shipped as frozen whole blood, as isolated PBMCs, or as DNA extracted from either sample type. From its cysteine to its phenylalanine, the CDR3 spans 17 amino acids. Here the CDR3 DNA is all that survives: 51 bases in frame from base 1. Via the germline V gene, CDR1 is SNHLY and CDR2 FYNNEI. V was cut back by 4 bases and J by 3 bases, leaving a gap of 19 bases between them. The immunoSEQ Assay, a bias-controlled multiplex PCR, was used to amplify TCRbeta CDR3 regions from genomic DNA. Concerning the study's data processing: Within the assay, amplification of reference gene primers was used to estimate how many nucleated cells each sample contained. To quantify the absolute abundance of each unique TCRbeta CDR3 rearrangement, sequence reads were collapsed and filtered. Productive Simpson clonality was computed per sample as the square root of Simpson's diversity index over productive rearrangements. The table was pulled from immuneACCESS by TCRdb, which kept in-frame rearrangements only. Such tables lose some clones; where checked, under half of the loss comes from unresolved V genes, and the rest has no known cause. The DNA gave D and trimming, while V, J and clone size come from that table. For this sample there are fewer than 650,000 clones; about 89% appear just once. Roughly 8% of the sample is in the top ten clones.

This clone was counted only a few times. What this receptor recognizes is not known. Base-call qualities are not available, and no considerably larger clone is one nucleotide away. The V and J genes are TRBV2 and TRBJ1-5; matching of 5 bases hints at TRBD1 as the D gene. Sequencing was performed on peripheral blood. This receptor was taken from a woman between 50 and 59 years old with COVID-19, enrolled during active disease. The bases are TGTGCCAGCAGTGGTGTCGGCACTGGCAGGGACAATCAGCCCCAGCATTTT. It codes for CASSGVGTGRDNQPQHF.